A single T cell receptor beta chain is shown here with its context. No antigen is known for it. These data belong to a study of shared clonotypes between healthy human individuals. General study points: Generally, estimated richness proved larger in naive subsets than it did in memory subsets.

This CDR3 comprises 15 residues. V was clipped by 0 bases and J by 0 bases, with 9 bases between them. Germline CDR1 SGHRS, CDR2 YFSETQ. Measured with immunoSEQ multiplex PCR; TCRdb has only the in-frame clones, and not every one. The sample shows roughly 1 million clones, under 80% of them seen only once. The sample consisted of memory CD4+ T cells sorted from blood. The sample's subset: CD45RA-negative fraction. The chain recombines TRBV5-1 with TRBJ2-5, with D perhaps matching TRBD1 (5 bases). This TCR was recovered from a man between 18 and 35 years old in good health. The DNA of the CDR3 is TGCGCCAGCAGCTTGGAAGCAGGGTACCAAGAGACCCAGTACTTC. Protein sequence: CASSLEAGYQETQYF.